Listed below are T cell receptor beta chains from one sample, sequenced in a study of vaccination and CD4 T cells after COVID-19. Each CDR3 protein gets one entry after TCRdb re-called the PCR reads with MiXCR. This sample has about 27,000 distinct CDR3 sequences, with about 60% found just once. Their cognate antigens are unknown. Sequencing used CD4+ T cells from blood, cultured in vitro, obtained after SARS-CoV-2 vaccination. These receptors originate from a human donor who received a COVID-19 vaccine. Each CDR3 is given with its conserved first and last residue. The D gene is left open where the match is weak. Some rows have no size entry. The others give once, few or many, or a class for an expanded clone.

TRBV19	TRBJ1-3	-	-	TGTGCCAGTAGTAAGATGGGGGGCGAAAACACCATATATTTT	CASSKMGGENTIYF
TRBV24-1	TRBJ2-3	-	-	TGTGCCACCAGTGATACCCGGAGGGGAGAGGGACCAGATACGCAGTATTTT	CATSDTRRGEGPDTQYF
TRBV11-2	TRBJ2-2	-	-	TGTGCCAGCAGCTTAAACCTGAACACCGGGGAGCTGTTTTTT	CASSLNLNTGELFF
TRBV6-1	TRBJ2-4	-	TRBD2	TGTGCCAGCAGTATGGGGGGGGACATTCAGTACTTC	CASSMGGDIQYF
TRBV7-2	TRBJ2-3	-	-	TGTGCCAGCAGCCGAGGGGAGGACACAGATACGCAGTATTTT	CASSRGEDTDTQYF
TRBV19	TRBJ2-1	few	-	TGTGCCAGTAGACTTCAGGGCGCTGGAATCAATGAGCAGTTCTTC	CASRLQGAGINEQFF
TRBV7-2	TRBJ1-3	-	-	TGTGCCAGCAGCCCGGACGGTGGATCTGGAAACACCATATATTTT	CASSPDGGSGNTIYF
TRBV5-8	TRBJ2-3	once	TRBD1	TGTGCCAGCAGCTGGGCGGGACAGGGCACAGATACGCAGTATTTT	CASSWAGQGTDTQYF
TRBV12-3/TRBV12-4	TRBJ1-1	-	-	TGTGCCAGCAGTTTTAGGGCGCCGGACACTGAAGCTTTCTTT	CASSFRAPDTEAFF
TRBV12-5	TRBJ1-5	-	TRBD1	TGTGCTAGTGGTTTGGGACAGGGAACACAACAGCCCCAGCATTTT	CASGLGQGTQQPQHF
TRBV27	TRBJ1-6	once	-	TGTGCCAGCAGTGCGCTTATGAGCTCCTATAATTCACCCCTCCACTTT	CASSALMSSYNSPLHF
TRBV7-8	TRBJ1-1	-	-	TGTGCCAGCAGCTTAGCGGTCAGAGAGGTCACTGAAGCTTTCTTT	CASSLAVREVTEAFF
TRBV30	TRBJ1-5	-	-	TGTGCCTGGAGTGGGGGGGTCGATCAGCCCCAGCATTTT	CAWSGGVDQPQHF
TRBV24-1	TRBJ2-3	-	TRBD1	TGTGCCACCAGTGATCCTTCGATCCCCGGGACAGCCACAGATACGCAGTATTTT	CATSDPSIPGTATDTQYF
TRBV18	TRBJ2-2	once	TRBD1	TGTGCCAGCTCACAGAACAGGGGGAAGAACACCGGGGAGCTGTTTTTT	CASSQNRGKNTGELFF
TRBV5-1	TRBJ2-5	-	TRBD1	TGCGCCAGCAGCTTGGGGGACAGTCAAGAGACCCAGTACTTC	CASSLGDSQETQYF
TRBV2	TRBJ2-3	-	-	TGTGCCAGCCAGAGGCGGGGGCTGGCAGATACGCAGTATTTT	CASQRRGLADTQYF